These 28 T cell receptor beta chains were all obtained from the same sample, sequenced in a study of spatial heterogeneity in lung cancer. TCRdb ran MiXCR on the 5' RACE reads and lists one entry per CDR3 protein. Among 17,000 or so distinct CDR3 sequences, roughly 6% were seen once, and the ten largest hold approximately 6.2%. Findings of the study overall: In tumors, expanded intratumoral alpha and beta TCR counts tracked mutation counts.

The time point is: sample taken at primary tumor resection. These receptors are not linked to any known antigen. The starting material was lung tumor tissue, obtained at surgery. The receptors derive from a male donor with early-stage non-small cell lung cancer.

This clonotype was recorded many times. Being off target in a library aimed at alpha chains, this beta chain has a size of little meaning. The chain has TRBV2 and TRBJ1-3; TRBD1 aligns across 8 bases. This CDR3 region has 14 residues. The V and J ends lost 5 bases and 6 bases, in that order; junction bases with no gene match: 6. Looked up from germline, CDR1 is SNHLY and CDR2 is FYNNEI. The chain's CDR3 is CASSSGQGVNTIYF. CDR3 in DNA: TGTGCCAGCAGTTCCGGACAGGGCGTAAACACCATATATTTT.

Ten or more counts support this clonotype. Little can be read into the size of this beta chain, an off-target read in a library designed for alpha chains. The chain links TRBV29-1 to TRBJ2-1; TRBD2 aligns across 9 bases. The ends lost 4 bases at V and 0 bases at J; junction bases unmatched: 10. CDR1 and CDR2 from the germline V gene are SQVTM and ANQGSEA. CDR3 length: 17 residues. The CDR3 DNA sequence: TGCAGCGTTGGGTTTTCGGCGGGGGGGAACTCCTACAATGAGCAGTTCTTC. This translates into CSVGFSAGGNSYNEQFF.

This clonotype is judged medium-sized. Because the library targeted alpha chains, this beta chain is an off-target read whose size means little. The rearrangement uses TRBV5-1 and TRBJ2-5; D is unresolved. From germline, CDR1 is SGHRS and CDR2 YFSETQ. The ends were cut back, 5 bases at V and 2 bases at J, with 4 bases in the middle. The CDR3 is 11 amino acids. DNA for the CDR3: TGCGCCAGCAGTGATCAAGAGACCCAGTACTTC. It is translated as CASSDQETQYF. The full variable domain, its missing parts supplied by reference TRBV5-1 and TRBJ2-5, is KAGVTQTPRYLIKTRGQQVTLSCSPISGHRSVSWYQQTPGQGLQFLFEYFSETQRNKGNFPGRFSGRQFSNSRSEMNVSTLELGDSALYLCASSDQETQYFGPGTRLLVL.

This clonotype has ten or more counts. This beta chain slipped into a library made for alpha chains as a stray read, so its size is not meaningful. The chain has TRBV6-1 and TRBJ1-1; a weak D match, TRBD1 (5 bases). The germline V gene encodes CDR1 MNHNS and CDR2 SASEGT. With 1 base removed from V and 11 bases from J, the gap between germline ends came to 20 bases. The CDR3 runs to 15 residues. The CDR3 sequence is CASSEGPGIFRGAFF. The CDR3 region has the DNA TGTGCCAGCAGTGAAGGTCCAGGGATCTTCCGAGGGGCTTTCTTT.

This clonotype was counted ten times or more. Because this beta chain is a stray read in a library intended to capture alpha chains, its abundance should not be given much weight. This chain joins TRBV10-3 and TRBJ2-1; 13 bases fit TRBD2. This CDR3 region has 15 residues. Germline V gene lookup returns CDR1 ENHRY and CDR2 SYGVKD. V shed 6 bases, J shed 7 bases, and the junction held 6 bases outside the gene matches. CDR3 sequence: CAIRAGLAGINEQFF. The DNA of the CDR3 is TGTGCCATCAGAGCGGGACTAGCGGGAATAAATGAGCAGTTCTTC.

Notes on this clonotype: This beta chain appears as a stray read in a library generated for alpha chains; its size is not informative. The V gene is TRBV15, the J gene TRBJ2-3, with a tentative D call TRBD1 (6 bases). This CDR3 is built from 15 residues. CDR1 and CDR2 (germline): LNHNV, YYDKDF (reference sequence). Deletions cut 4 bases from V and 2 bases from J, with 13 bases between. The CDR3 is CATSIPGHTTDTQYF. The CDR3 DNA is TGTGCCACCAGCATACCGGGACACACCACAGATACGCAGTATTTT.

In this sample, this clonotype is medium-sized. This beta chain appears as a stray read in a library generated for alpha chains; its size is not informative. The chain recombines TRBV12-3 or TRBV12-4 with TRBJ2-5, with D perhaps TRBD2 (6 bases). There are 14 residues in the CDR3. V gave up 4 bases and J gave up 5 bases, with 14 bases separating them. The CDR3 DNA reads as TGTGCCAGCAGTTCCGCGACTAGGAAGGAGACCCAGTACTTC. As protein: CASSSATRKETQYF.

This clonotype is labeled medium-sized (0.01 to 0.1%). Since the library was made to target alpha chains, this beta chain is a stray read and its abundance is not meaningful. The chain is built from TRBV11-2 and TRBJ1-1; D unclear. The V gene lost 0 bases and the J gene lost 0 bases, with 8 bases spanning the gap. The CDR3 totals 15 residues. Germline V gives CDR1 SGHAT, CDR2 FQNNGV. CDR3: CASSLDGRLNTEAFF. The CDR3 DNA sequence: TGTGCCAGCAGCTTAGATGGACGTCTGAACACTGAAGCTTTCTTT. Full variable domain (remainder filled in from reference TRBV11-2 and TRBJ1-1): EAGVAQSPRYKIIEKRQSVAFWCNPISGHATLYWYQQILGQGPKLLIQFQNNGVVDDSQLPKDRFSAERLKGVDSTLKIQPAKLEDSAVYLCASSLDGRLNTEAFFGQGTRLTVV.

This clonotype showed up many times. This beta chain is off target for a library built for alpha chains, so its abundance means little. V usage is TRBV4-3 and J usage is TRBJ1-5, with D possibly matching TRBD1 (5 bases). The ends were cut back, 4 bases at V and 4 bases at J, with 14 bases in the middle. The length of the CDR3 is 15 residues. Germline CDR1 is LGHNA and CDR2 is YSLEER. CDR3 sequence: CASSLSDGANQPQHF. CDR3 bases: TGCGCCAGCAGCCTATCGGACGGGGCTAATCAGCCCCAGCATTTT.

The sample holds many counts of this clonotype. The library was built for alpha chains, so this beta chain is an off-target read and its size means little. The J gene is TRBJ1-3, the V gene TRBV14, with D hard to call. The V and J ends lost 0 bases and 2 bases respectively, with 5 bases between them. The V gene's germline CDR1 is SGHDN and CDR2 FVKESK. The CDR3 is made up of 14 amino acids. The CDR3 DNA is TGTGCCAGCAGCCAAGATATGACTGGAAACACCATATATTTT. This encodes CASSQDMTGNTIYF.

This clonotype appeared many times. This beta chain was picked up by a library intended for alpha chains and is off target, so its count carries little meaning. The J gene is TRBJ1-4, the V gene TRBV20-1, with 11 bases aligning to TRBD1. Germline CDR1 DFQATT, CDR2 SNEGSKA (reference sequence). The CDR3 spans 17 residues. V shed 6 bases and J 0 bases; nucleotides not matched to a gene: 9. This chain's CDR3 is CSAVGQGAKPTNEKLFF. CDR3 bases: TGCAGTGCGGTTGGACAGGGGGCAAAGCCAACTAATGAAAAACTGTTTTTT.

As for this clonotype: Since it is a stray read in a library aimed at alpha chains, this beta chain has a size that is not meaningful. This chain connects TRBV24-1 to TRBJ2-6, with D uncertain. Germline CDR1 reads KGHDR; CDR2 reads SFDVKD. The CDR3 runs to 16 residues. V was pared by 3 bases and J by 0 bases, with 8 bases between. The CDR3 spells CATSDGRYSGANVLTF. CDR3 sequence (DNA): TGTGCCACCAGTGATGGACGCTACTCTGGGGCCAACGTCCTGACTTTC.

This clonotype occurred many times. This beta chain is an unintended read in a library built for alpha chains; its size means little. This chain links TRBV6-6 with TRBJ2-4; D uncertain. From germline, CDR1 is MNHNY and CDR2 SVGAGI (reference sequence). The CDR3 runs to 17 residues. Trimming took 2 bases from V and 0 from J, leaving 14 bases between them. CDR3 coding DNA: TGTGCCAGCAGTTACGGCGGCAGGTCCTTAGCCAAAAACATTCAGTACTTC. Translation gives CASSYGGRSLAKNIQYF.

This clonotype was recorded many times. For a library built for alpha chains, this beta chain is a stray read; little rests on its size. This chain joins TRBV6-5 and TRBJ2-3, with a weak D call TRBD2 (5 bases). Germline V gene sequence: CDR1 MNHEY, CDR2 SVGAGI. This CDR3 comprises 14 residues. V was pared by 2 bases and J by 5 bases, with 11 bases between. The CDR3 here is CASSYGGSGDTQYF. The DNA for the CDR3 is TGTGCCAGCAGTTACGGTGGGAGTGGAGATACGCAGTATTTT.

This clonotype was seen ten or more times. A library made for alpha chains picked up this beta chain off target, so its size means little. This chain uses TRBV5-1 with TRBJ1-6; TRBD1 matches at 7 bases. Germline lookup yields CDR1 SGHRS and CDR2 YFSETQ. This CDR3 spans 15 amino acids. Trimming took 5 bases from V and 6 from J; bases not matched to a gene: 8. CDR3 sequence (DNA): TGCGCCAGCAGATCTACGTGGGACAGTAATTCACCCCTCCACTTT. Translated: CASRSTWDSNSPLHF.

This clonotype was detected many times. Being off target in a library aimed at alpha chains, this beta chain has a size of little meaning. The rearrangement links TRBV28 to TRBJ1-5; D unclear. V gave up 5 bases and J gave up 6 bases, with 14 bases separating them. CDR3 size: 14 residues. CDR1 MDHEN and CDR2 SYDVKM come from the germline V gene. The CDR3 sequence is CASSPLQPGQPQHF. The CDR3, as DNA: TGTGCCAGCAGTCCCCTACAACCCGGTCAGCCCCAGCATTTT.

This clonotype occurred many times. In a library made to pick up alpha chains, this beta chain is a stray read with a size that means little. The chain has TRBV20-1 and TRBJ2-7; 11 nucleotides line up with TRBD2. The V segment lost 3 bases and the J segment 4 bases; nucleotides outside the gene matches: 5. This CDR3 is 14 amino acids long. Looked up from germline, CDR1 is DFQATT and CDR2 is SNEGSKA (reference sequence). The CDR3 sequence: CSARLLAGGYEQYF. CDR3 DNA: TGCAGTGCTAGGTTGCTAGCGGGAGGATACGAGCAGTACTTC.

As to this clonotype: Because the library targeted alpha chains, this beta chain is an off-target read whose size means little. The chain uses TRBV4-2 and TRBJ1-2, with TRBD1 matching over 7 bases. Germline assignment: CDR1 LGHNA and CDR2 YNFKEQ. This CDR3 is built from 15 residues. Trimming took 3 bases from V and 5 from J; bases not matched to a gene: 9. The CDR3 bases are TGTGCCAGCAGCCAGTGGGGGGGACAGCTTTATGGCTACACCTTC. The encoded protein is CASSQWGGQLYGYTF.

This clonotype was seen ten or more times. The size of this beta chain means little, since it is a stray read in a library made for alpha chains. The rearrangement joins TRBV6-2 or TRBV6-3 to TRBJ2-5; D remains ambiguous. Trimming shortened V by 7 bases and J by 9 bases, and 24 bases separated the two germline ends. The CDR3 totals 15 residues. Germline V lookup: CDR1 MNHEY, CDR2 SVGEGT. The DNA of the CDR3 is TGTGCCAGCACCCCTGAAGGACCCACCTTCGGGTCCCAGTACTTC. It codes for CASTPEGPTFGSQYF.

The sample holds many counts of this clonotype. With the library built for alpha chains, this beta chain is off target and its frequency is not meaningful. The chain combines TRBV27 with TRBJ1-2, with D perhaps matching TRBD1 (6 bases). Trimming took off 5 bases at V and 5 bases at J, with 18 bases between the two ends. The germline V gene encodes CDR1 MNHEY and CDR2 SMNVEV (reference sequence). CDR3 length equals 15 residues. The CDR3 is CASSPDLGQSYGYTF. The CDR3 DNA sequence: TGTGCCAGCAGTCCAGACCTGGGACAAAGTTATGGCTACACCTTC.

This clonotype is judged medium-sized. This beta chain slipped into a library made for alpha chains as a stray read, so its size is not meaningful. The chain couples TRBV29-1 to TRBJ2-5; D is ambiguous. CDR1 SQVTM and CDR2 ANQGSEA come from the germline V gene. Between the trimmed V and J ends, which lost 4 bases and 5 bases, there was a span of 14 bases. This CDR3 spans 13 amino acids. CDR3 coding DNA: TGCAGCGTTGGAGCGTCTGTTGGGGAGACCCAGTACTTC. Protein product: CSVGASVGETQYF.

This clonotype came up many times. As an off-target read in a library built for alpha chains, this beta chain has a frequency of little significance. DNA of the CDR3: TGCGCCAGCAGCCCCTTAGCGGGCAACCCCCCAGATACGCAGTATTTT. Its protein product is CASSPLAGNPPDTQYF. The rearrangement links TRBV5-1 to TRBJ2-3, with 7 bases identical to TRBD2. The germline V gene encodes CDR1 SGHRS and CDR2 YFSETQ. CDR3 length equals 16 residues. After removal of 4 bases from V and 4 bases from J, the junction contained 12 bases not matched to a gene.

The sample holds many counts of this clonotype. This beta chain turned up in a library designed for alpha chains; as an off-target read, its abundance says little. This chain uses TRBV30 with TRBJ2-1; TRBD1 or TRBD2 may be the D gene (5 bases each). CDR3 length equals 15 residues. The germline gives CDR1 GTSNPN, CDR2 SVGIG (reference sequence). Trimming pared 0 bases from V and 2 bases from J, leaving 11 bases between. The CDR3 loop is CAWSVLGVTYNEQFF. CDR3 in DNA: TGTGCCTGGAGTGTACTGGGGGTTACCTACAATGAGCAGTTCTTC.

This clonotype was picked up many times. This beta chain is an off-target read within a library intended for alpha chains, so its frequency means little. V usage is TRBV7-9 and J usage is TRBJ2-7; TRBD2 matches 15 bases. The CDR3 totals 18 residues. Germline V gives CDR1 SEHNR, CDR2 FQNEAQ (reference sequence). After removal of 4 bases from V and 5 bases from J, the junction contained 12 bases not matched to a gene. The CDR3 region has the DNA TGTGCCAGCAGCTCTCCGGGACTAGCGGGGGGTTCTGGCGACGAGCAGTACTTC. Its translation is CASSSPGLAGGSGDEQYF.

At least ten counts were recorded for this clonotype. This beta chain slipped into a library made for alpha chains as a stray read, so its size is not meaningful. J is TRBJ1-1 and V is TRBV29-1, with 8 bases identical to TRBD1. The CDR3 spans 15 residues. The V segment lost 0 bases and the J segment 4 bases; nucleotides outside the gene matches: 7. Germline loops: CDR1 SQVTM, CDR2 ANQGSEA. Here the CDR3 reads CSVEDEAGGFTEAFF. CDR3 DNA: TGCAGCGTTGAAGATGAGGCAGGGGGCTTCACTGAAGCTTTCTTT.

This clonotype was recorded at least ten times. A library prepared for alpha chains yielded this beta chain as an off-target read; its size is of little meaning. For the CDR3, the DNA is TGTGCCAGCAGTTTCCAGGAGTCGATGAACACTGAAGCTTTCTTT. Protein: CASSFQESMNTEAFF. The V call is TRBV12-3 or TRBV12-4, the J call TRBJ1-1; D gene unclear. There are 15 residues in the CDR3. V lost 3 bases to trimming and J lost 0 bases, with 11 bases between them.

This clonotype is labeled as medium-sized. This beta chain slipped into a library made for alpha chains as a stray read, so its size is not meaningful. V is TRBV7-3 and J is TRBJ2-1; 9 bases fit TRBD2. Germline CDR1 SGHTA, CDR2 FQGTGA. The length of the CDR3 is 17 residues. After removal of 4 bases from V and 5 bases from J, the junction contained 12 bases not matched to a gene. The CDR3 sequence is CASSSTSGGTLDNEQFF. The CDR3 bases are TGTGCCAGCAGCTCAACCAGCGGGGGGACTCTTGACAATGAGCAGTTCTTC. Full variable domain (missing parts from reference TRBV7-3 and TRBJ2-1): GAGVSQTPSNKVTEKGKYVELRCDPISGHTALYWYRQSLGQGPEFLIYFQGTGAADDSGLPNDRFFAVRPEGSVSTLKIQRTERGDSAVYLCASSSTSGGTLDNEQFFGPGTRLTVL.

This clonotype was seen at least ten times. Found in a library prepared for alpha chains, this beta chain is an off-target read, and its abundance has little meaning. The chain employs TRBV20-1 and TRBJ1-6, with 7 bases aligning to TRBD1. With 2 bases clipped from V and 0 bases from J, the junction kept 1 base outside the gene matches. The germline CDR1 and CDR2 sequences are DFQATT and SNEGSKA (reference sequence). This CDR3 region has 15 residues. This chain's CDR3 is CSARHRGSYNSPLHF. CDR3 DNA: TGCAGTGCTAGACACAGGGGCTCCTATAATTCACCCCTCCACTTT.